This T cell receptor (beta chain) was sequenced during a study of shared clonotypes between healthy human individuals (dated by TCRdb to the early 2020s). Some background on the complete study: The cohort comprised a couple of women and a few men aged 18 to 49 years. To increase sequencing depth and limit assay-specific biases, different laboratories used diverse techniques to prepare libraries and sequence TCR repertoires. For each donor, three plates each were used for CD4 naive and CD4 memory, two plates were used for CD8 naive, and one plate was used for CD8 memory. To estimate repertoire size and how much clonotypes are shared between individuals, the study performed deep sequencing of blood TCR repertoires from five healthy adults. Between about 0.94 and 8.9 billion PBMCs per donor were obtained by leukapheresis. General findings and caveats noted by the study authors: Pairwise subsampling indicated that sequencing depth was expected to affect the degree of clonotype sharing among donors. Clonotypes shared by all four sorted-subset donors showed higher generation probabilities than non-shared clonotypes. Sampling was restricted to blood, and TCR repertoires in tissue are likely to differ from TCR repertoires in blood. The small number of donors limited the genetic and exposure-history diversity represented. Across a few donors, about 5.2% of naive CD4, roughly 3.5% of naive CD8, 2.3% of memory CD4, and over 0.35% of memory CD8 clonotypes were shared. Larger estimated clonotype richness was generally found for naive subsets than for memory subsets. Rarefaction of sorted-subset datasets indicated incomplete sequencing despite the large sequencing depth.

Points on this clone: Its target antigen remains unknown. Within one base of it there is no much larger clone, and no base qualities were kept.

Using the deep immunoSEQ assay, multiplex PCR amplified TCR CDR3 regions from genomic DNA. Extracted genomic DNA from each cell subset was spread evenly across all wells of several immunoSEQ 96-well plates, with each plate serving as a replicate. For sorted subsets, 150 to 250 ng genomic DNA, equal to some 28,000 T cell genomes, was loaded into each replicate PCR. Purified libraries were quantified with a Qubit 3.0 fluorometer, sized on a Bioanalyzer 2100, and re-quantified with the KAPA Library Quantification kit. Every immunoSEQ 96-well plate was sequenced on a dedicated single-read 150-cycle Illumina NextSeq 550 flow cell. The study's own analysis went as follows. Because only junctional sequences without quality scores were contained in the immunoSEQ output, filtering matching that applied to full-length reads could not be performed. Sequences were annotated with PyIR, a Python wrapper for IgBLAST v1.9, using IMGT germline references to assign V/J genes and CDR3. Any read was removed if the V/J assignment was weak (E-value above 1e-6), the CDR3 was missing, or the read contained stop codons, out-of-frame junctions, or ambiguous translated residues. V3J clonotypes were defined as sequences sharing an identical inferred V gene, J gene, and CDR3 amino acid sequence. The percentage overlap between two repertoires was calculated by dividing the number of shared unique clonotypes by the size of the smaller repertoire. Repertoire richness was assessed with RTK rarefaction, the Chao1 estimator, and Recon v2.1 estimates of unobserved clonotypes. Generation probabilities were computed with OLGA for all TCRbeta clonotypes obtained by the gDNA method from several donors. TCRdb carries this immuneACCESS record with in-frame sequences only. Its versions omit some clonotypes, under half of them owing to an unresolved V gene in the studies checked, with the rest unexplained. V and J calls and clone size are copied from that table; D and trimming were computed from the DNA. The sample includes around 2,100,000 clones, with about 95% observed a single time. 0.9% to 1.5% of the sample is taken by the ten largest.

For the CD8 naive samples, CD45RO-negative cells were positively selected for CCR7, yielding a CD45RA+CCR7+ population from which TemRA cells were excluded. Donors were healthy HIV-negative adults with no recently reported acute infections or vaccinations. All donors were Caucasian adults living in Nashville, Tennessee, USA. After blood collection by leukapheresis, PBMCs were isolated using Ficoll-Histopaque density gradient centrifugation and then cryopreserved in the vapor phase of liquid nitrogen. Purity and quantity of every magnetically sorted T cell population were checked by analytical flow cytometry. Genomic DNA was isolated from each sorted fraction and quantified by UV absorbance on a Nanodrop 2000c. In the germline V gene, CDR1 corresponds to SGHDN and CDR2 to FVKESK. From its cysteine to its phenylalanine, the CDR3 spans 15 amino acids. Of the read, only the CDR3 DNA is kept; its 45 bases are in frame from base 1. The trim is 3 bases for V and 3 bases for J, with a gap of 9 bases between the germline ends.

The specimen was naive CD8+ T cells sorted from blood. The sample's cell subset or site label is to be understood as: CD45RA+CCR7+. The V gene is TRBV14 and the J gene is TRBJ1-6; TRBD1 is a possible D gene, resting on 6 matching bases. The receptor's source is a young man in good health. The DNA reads TGTGCCAGCAGCCAGGAGGGGGACTATAATTCACCCCTCCACTTT. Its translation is CASSQEGDYNSPLHF.